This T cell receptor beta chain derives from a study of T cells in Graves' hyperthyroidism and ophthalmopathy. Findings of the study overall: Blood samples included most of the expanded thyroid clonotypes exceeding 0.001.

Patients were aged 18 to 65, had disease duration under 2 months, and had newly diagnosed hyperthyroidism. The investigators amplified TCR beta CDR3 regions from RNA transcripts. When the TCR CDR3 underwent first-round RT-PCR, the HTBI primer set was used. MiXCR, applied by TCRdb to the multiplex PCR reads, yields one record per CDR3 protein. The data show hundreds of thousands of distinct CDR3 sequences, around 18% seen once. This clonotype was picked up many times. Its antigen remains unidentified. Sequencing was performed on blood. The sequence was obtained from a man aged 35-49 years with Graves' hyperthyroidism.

The CDR3 DNA follows: TGTGCCAGCAGCTTAGTCGGGACCCAGTACTTC. It specifies CASSLVGTQYF. The V gene is TRBV11-2, the J gene TRBJ2-5; unclear D gene. V gave up 1 base and J gave up 7 bases, with 4 bases separating them. The CDR3 runs to 11 residues. The germline V gene encodes CDR1 SGHAT and CDR2 FQNNGV.